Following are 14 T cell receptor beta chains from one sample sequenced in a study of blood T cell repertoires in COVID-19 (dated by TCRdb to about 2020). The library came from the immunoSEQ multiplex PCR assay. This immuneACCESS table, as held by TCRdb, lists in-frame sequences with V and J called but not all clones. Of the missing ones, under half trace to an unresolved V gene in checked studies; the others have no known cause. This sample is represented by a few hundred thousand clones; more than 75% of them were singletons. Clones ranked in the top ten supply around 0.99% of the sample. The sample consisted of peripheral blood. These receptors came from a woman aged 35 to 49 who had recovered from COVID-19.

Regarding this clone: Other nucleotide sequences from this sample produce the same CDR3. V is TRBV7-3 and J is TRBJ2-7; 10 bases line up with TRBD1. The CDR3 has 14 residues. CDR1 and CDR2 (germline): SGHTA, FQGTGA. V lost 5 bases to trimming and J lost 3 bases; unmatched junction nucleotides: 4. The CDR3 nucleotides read TGTGCCAGCAGCCCCGGGACAGGGGACTACGAGCAGTACTTC. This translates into CASSPGTGDYEQYF.

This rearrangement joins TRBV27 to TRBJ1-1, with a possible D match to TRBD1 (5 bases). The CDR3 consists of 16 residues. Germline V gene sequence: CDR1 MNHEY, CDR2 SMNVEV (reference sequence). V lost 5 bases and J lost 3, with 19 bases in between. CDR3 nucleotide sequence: TGTGCCAGCAGTGGGAGGGGACCAACTGGGGACACTGAAGCTTTCTTT. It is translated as CASSGRGPTGDTEAFF.

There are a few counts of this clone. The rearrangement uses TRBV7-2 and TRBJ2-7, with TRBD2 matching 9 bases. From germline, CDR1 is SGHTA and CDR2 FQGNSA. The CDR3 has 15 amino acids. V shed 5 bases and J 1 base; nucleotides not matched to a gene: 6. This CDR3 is CASSLSGRGSYEQYF. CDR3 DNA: TGTGCCAGCAGCCTTAGCGGGAGAGGGTCCTACGAGCAGTACTTC.

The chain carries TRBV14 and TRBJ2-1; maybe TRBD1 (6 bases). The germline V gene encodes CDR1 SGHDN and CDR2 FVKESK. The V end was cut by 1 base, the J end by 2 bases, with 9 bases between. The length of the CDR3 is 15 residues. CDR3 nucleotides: TGTGCCAGCAGCCAAGTGGGGGCGGCCTACAATGAGCAGTTCTTC. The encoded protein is CASSQVGAAYNEQFF.

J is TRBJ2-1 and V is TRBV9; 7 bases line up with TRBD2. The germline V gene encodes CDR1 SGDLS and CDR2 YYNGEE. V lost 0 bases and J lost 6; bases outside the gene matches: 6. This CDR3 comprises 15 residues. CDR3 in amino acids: CASSVGGSYPNEQFF. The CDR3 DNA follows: TGTGCCAGCAGCGTAGGCGGGAGTTACCCCAATGAGCAGTTCTTC.

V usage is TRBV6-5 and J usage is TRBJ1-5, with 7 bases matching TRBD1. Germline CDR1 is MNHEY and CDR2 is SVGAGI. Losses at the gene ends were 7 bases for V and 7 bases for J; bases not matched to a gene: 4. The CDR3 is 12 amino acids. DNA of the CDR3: TGTGCCAGCAAACGGGGACAGCAGCCCCAGCATTTT. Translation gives CASKRGQQPQHF.

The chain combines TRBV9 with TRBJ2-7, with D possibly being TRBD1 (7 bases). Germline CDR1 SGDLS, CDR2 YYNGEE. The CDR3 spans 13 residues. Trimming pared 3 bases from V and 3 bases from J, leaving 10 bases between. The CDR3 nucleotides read TGTGCCAGCAGCGCAGGGGGGATCTACGAGCAGTACTTC. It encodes CASSAGGIYEQYF.

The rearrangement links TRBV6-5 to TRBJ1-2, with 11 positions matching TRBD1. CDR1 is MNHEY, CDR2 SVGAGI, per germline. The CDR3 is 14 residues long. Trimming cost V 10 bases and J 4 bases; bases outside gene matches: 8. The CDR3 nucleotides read TGTGCCACGATGGACAGGGGGCTTAGCTATGGCTACACCTTC. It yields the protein CATMDRGLSYGYTF.

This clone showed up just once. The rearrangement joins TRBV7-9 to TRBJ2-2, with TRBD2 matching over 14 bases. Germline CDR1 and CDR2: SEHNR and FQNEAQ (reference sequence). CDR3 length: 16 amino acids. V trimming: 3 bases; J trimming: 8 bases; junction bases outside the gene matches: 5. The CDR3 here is CASSFGLAGGLGELFF. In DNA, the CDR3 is TGTGCCAGCAGCTTCGGACTAGCGGGAGGCCTGGGGGAGCTGTTTTTT.

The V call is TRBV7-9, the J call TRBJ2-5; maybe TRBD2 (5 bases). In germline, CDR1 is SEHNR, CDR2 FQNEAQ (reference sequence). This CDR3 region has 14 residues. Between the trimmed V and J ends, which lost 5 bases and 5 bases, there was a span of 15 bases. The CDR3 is CASSQKGPGETQYF. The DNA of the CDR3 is TGTGCCAGCAGCCAAAAGGGCCCGGGGGAGACCCAGTACTTC.

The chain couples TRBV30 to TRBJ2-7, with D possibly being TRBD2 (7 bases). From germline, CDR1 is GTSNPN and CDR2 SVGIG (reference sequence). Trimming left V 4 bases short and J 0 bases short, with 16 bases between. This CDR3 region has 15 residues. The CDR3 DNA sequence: TGTGCCTGGAACTGGGGGGGGGCCAGCTCCTACGAGCAGTACTTC. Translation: CAWNWGGASSYEQYF.

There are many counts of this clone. In DNA form, the CDR3 reads TGTGCCAGCAGCTTACGGGCGGGCGGAGGCGGAGAGACCCAGTACTTC. It translates to CASSLRAGGGGETQYF. The J gene is TRBJ2-5, the V gene TRBV7-2; D might be TRBD2 (5 bases). Germline CDR1 and CDR2: SGHTA and FQGNSA. The CDR3 has 16 residues. Between the trimmed V and J ends, which lost 2 bases and 4 bases, there was a span of 17 bases.

Here the CDR3 DNA reads TGTGCCAGTAGTACCCGGGTGGGGGGAGCTTACAATGAGCAGTTCTTC. Amino acids: CASSTRVGGAYNEQFF. The chain employs TRBV19 and TRBJ2-1; D is possibly TRBD2 (6 bases). The CDR3 is made up of 16 amino acids. With 4 bases removed from V and 4 bases from J, the gap between germline ends came to 17 bases. Germline V lookup: CDR1 LNHDA, CDR2 SQIVND (reference sequence).

The CDR3 spells CAISERGSNEKLFF. The DNA for the CDR3 is TGTGCCATCAGTGAGCGGGGTTCTAATGAAAAACTGTTTTTT. V and J are TRBV10-3 and TRBJ1-4, with unresolved D. Germline CDR1 ENHRY, CDR2 SYGVKD. The CDR3 loop spans 14 amino acids. Deletions cut 2 bases from V and 3 bases from J, with 7 bases between.